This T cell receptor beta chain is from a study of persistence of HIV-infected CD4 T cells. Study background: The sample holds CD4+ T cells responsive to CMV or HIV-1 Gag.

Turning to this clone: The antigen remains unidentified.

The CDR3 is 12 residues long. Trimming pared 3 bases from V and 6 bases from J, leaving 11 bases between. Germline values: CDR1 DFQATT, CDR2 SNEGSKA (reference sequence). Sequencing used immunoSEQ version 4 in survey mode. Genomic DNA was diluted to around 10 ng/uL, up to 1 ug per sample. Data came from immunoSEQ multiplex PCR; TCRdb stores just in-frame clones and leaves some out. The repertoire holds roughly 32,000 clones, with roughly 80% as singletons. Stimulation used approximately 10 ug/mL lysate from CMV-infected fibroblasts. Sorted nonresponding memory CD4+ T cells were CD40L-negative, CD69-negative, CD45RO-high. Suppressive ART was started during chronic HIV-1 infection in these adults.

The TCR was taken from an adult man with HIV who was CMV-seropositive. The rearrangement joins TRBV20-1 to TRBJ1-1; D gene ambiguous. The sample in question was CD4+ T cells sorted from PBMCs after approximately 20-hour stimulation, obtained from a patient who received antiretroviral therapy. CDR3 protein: CSASRVSPEAFF. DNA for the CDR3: TGCAGTGCTAGTCGAGTCAGCCCTGAAGCTTTCTTT.